This passage covers 32 T cell receptor beta chains from one sample sequenced in a study of T cell repertoires in cytomegalovirus infection. In TCRdb, the reads were re-called with MiXCR into one record per CDR3 protein. In the table there are around 450,000 distinct CDR3 sequences, approximately 11% of which are singletons. What was sequenced was PBMCs. The source is a human donor in good health (CMV status not recorded). Some clones in this sample may be carry-over from other donors' samples.

The chain joins TRBV3-1 to TRBJ2-3; tentatively, D is TRBD2 (5 bases). The CDR3 extends over 16 amino acids. Germline CDR1 reads LGHDT; CDR2 reads YNNKEL (reference sequence). Trimming took off 4 bases at V and 2 bases at J, with 16 bases between the two ends. The CDR3: CASSPEFSSHTDTQYF. In DNA, the CDR3 is TGTGCCAGCAGCCCCGAATTTTCTAGCCACACAGATACGCAGTATTTT.

This clonotype was detected ten times or more. The chain has TRBV7-2 and TRBJ2-3, with D possibly being TRBD1 (6 bases). V gave up 2 bases and J gave up 0 bases, with 12 bases separating them. This CDR3 is built from 16 residues. Germline V CDR1 and CDR2: SGHTA, FQGNSA. Here the CDR3 reads CASSLRGTTSTDTQYF. The CDR3 nucleotides read TGTGCCAGCAGCTTAAGGGGGACCACTAGCACAGATACGCAGTATTTT.

This clonotype showed up many times. The gene calls are TRBV10-3 and TRBJ2-1, with D unclear. CDR1 and CDR2 (germline): ENHRY, SYGVKD. This CDR3 contains 14 residues. The V end lost 9 bases, the J end lost 0 bases, and 12 bases lay between the germline ends. The CDR3 sequence: CAIKDQSSYNEQFF. The CDR3 DNA sequence: TGTGCCATAAAGGACCAGAGCTCCTACAATGAGCAGTTCTTC.

This clonotype was seen many times. The rearrangement links TRBV7-2 to TRBJ1-5, with D hard to call. CDR3 length: 12 residues. V lost 1 base and J lost 9, with 7 bases in between. Germline V CDR1 and CDR2: SGHTA, FQGNSA. CDR3 bases: TGTGCCAGCAGCTTAGACCTGGGGCCCCAGCATTTT. This sequence encodes CASSLDLGPQHF.

This clonotype showed up many times. The DNA for the CDR3 is TGCGCCAGCAACCTGGGACAGGCAAACAATCAGCCCCAGCATTTT. Translating gives CASNLGQANNQPQHF. The genes are TRBV5-1 and TRBJ1-5, with 8 bases that match TRBD1. From germline, CDR1 is SGHRS and CDR2 YFSETQ. This CDR3 comprises 15 residues. V was clipped by 6 bases and J by 3 bases; unmatched bases: 8. Full variable domain (remainder filled in from reference TRBV5-1 and TRBJ1-5): KAGVTQTPRYLIKTRGQQVTLSCSPISGHRSVSWYQQTPGQGLQFLFEYFSETQRNKGNFPGRFSGRQFSNSRSEMNVSTLELGDSALYLCASNLGQANNQPQHFGDGTRLSIL.

CDR3 DNA sequence: TGTGCCAGCAGCTGGATTACGATCGAGCAGTACTTC. Its translation: CASSWITIEQYF. The chain is built from TRBV6-2 or TRBV6-3 and TRBJ2-7; D not resolved. CDR1 is MNHEY and CDR2 is SVGEGT in the germline V gene. CDR3 length equals 12 residues. V was clipped by 6 bases and J by 6 bases, with 12 bases between them.

This clonotype was seen repeatedly, ten times or more. The chain has TRBV30 and TRBJ2-3; 12 positions match TRBD2. From germline, CDR1 is GTSNPN and CDR2 SVGIG (reference sequence). The junction had 10 bases not matched to a gene; V was cut back by 7 bases and J by 8 bases. The CDR3 is made up of 14 amino acids. The CDR3 bases are TGTGCCTTTTGGGCTAGCGGGAGGGCCCGTACGCAGTATTTT. It specifies CAFWASGRARTQYF.

This chain joins TRBV27 and TRBJ2-2, with 12 bases that match TRBD2. The CDR3 runs to 16 residues. Germline V gene sequence: CDR1 MNHEY, CDR2 SMNVEV (reference sequence). J was trimmed by 4 bases and V by 5 bases; bases with no gene match: 5. CDR3 protein: CASSLRLAGATGELFF. The DNA of the CDR3 is TGTGCCAGCAGTCTCCGACTAGCGGGGGCCACCGGGGAGCTGTTTTTT.

The table lists this clonotype with a few counts. This chain uses TRBV7-9 with TRBJ2-1; D may be TRBD1 or TRBD2 (5 bases each). Trimming removed 7 bases at V and 0 bases at J, with 13 bases between. The CDR3 is made up of 15 amino acids. Germline lookup yields CDR1 SEHNR and CDR2 FQNEAQ (reference sequence). The CDR3 DNA reads as TGTGCCAGCAAACGAGGGGATAACTCCTACAATGAGCAGTTCTTC. It specifies CASKRGDNSYNEQFF.

This clonotype has a count of ten or more. The chain has TRBV28 and TRBJ2-7; D possibly corresponds to TRBD1 (5 bases). Germline V gene data show CDR1 as MDHEN and CDR2 as SYDVKM. This CDR3 has 15 amino acids. V lost 6 bases, J lost 5 bases, and 20 bases lay in between. The CDR3 loop is CASSLRGSLQDEQYF. CDR3 in DNA: TGTGCCAGCAGCCTAAGGGGATCCCTACAGGACGAGCAGTACTTC.

This clonotype was counted ten times or more. CDR3 DNA: TGTGCCAGCAGCTTAGAGAGGACGCGTGGGGGAAACACCATATATTTT. Its translation: CASSLERTRGGNTIYF. V is TRBV11-2 and J is TRBJ1-3, with D unclear. V was cut by 0 bases and J by 4 bases, with 13 bases left in between. Germline values: CDR1 SGHAT, CDR2 FQNNGV. The length of the CDR3 is 16 residues.

This clonotype was recorded at least ten times. J is TRBJ2-2 and V is TRBV18, with TRBD1 matching over 7 bases. Germline V CDR1 and CDR2: KGHSH, LQKENI. J was trimmed by 4 bases and V by 3 bases; bases with no gene match: 8. The CDR3 runs 16 residues. The chain's CDR3 is CASSPLLPGGTGELFF. CDR3 coding DNA: TGTGCCAGCTCACCCCTTCTGCCAGGGGGCACCGGGGAGCTGTTTTTT.

This clonotype has a count of ten or more. J is TRBJ2-1 and V is TRBV7-9; TRBD2 matches 8 bases. The V and J ends lost 1 base and 3 bases, in that order; junction bases with no gene match: 5. Germline V CDR1 and CDR2: SEHNR, FQNEAQ (reference sequence). There are 16 residues in the CDR3. CDR3 DNA sequence: TGTGCCAGCAGCTTAGGAGCGGGAGCGGGCTACAATGAGCAGTTCTTC. Its protein is CASSLGAGAGYNEQFF.

This clonotype was seen many times. This sequence joins TRBV15 and TRBJ2-5, with a tentative D call TRBD2 (5 bases). This CDR3 contains 15 residues. Trimming pared 4 bases from V and 0 bases from J, leaving 12 bases between. Germline V gene sequence: CDR1 LNHNV, CDR2 YYDKDF (reference sequence). The CDR3 loop reads CATSTDQRYQETQYF. The DNA of the CDR3 is TGTGCCACCAGCACCGATCAGCGGTACCAAGAGACCCAGTACTTC.

This clonotype came up a few times. The genes are TRBV28 and TRBJ1-1; tentative D call: TRBD1 (6 bases). This CDR3 is built from 14 residues. V was trimmed by 3 bases and J by 6 bases, leaving 14 bases between them. Germline V gives CDR1 MDHEN, CDR2 SYDVKM. CDR3 amino acids: CASSFRQANAEAFF. The CDR3 region has the DNA TGTGCCAGCAGTTTCCGACAGGCCAACGCTGAAGCTTTCTTT. The entire variable domain, with the rest obtained from reference TRBV28 and TRBJ1-1, is as follows: DVKVTQSSRYLVKRTGEKVFLECVQDMDHENMFWYRQDPGLGLRLIYFSYDVKMKEKGDIPEGYSVSREKKERFSLILESASTNQTSMYLCASSFRQANAEAFFGQGTRLTVV.

The chain uses TRBV2 and TRBJ2-3, with TRBD2 matching over 9 bases. The CDR3 is made up of 16 amino acids. The V gene's germline CDR1 is SNHLY and CDR2 FYNNEI. The V segment lost 4 bases and the J segment 4 bases; nucleotides outside the gene matches: 9. In DNA form, the CDR3 reads TGTGCCAGCAGTGCACTAGCGGGCCACACCCCAGATACGCAGTATTTT. Translating it yields CASSALAGHTPDTQYF.

The V and J genes are TRBV6-5 and TRBJ2-3; 10 bases match TRBD1. The CDR3 runs 16 residues. V shed 4 bases, J shed 3 bases, and the junction held 7 bases outside the gene matches. Germline CDR1 MNHEY, CDR2 SVGAGI. Here the CDR3 reads CASSSFGTGDTDTQYF. The CDR3 bases are TGTGCCAGCAGTTCCTTCGGGACAGGGGATACAGATACGCAGTATTTT.

This clonotype was counted ten times or more. V is TRBV11-1 and J is TRBJ2-2; D possibly matches TRBD1 or TRBD2 (5 bases each). Germline CDR1 and CDR2: SGHAT and FQDESV (reference sequence). The CDR3 is 13 amino acids. The ends were cut back, 5 bases at V and 6 bases at J, with 10 bases in the middle. The CDR3 region is CASSPGAAGELFF. The CDR3 DNA sequence: TGTGCCAGCAGCCCCGGGGCAGCCGGGGAGCTGTTTTTT.

This clonotype was seen repeatedly, ten times or more. The chain couples TRBV12-3 or TRBV12-4 to TRBJ2-5; 10 bases are shared with TRBD1. V gave up 1 base and J gave up 5 bases; unmatched junction bases: 4. The CDR3 is 15 residues long. This CDR3 reads CASSLGQGAGETQYF. CDR3 nucleotides: TGTGCCAGCAGTTTAGGACAGGGGGCTGGGGAGACCCAGTACTTC.

This clonotype was observed at least ten times. The V and J genes are TRBV6-1 and TRBJ1-6; 7 positions match TRBD1. The CDR3 sequence is 14 residues long. Trimming at V came to 0 bases and at J to 10 bases, leaving 3 bases not matched to a gene. Germline V gives CDR1 MNHNS, CDR2 SASEGT. The CDR3 DNA reads TGTGCCAGCAGTGAAGCGAGGGGGCGGTCACCCCTCCACTTT. This sequence encodes CASSEARGRSPLHF.

This clonotype was counted many times. The chain is built from TRBV9 and TRBJ2-3, with TRBD2 matching over 9 bases. Unmatched junction bases numbered 8, after V lost 4 bases and J lost 2 bases. The CDR3 consists of 16 residues. The germline V gene has CDR1 SGDLS and CDR2 YYNGEE. The CDR3, as DNA: TGTGCCAGCAGCCGGCAGCGGGGGGCACCCACAGATACGCAGTATTTT. Protein product: CASSRQRGAPTDTQYF.

A few counts support this clonotype. The chain employs TRBV9 and TRBJ2-7; D unclear. This CDR3 spans 14 amino acids. V lost 0 bases, J lost 1 base, and 8 bases lay in between. CDR1 and CDR2 (germline): SGDLS, YYNGEE. DNA of the CDR3: TGTGCCAGCAGCGTAGGTGGGGAATCCTACGAGCAGTACTTC. This translates into CASSVGGESYEQYF. The complete variable domain, with remaining parts taken from reference TRBV9 and TRBJ2-7, reads DSGVTQTPKHLITATGQRVTLRCSPRSGDLSVYWYQQSLDQGLQFLIQYYNGEERAKGNILERFSAQQFPDLHSELNLSSLELGDSALYFCASSVGGESYEQYFGPGTRLTVT.

This clonotype was counted ten times or more. The rearrangement joins TRBV7-6 to TRBJ2-2; no clear D gene. The CDR3 is 11 amino acids. V was shortened by 5 bases and J by 9 bases, with 7 bases between the two germline ends. From germline, CDR1 is SGHVS and CDR2 FNYEAQ. CDR3 coding DNA: TGTGCCAGCAGCCCGGCGAGGGAGCTGTTTTTT. Amino acid sequence: CASSPARELFF.

In this sample, this clonotype turned up many times. The rearrangement joins TRBV5-5 to TRBJ1-5, with D uncertain. Trimming removed 3 bases at V and 3 bases at J, with 10 bases between. This CDR3 is built from 14 residues. Germline V lookup: CDR1 SGHKS, CDR2 YYEKEE (reference sequence). The CDR3: CASSYDGANQPQHF. For the CDR3, the DNA is TGTGCCAGCAGCTACGACGGAGCCAATCAGCCCCAGCATTTT.

This clonotype has a count of ten or more. This chain joins TRBV20-1 and TRBJ1-5, with a tentative D call TRBD1 (5 bases). Trimming shortened V by 6 bases and J by 11 bases, and 20 bases separated the two germline ends. Germline V CDR1 and CDR2: DFQATT, SNEGSKA (reference sequence). There are 13 residues in the CDR3. CDR3 protein: CSARDGGLRAQHF. The CDR3 DNA reads as TGCAGTGCGCGGGATGGGGGGTTGCGGGCCCAGCATTTT.

This clonotype was observed a few times. The chain combines TRBV19 with TRBJ1-6; TRBD1 is a possible D gene (6 bases). Germline V gene data show CDR1 as LNHDA and CDR2 as SQIVND (reference sequence). V lost 4 bases and J 7 bases, leaving 17 bases between the germline ends. This CDR3 contains 16 residues. CDR3 loop: CASSNGGAYDNSPLHF. The CDR3 DNA reads TGTGCCAGTAGTAACGGGGGCGCGTACGACAATTCACCCCTCCACTTT.

This clonotype was observed at least ten times. This chain joins TRBV28 and TRBJ2-7; D unclear. The CDR3 consists of 18 residues. The V gene lost 2 bases and the J gene lost 1 base, with 21 bases spanning the gap. Germline assignment: CDR1 MDHEN and CDR2 SYDVKM. The CDR3 DNA reads as TGTGCCAGCAGTTTAGTGGCCCGCCAACCTTACATGTCCTACGAGCAGTACTTC. Translated, it gives CASSLVARQPYMSYEQYF.

This clonotype has more than one count but fewer than ten. This chain uses TRBV20-1 with TRBJ1-5; no clear D. Per the germline V gene, CDR1 is DFQATT and CDR2 is SNEGSKA (reference sequence). V lost 1 base and J 4 bases, leaving 11 bases between the germline ends. This CDR3 contains 14 residues. The chain's CDR3 is CSARVQDYNQPQHF. CDR3 DNA sequence: TGCAGTGCTAGAGTGCAGGACTATAATCAGCCCCAGCATTTT.

The sample holds one count of this clonotype. V usage is TRBV12-3 or TRBV12-4 and J usage is TRBJ1-5; D is uncertain. This CDR3 region has 16 residues. The V end was cut by 4 bases, the J end by 0 bases, with 13 bases between. In DNA form, the CDR3 reads TGTGCCAGCAGTTCTGATCGGACGCATAGCAATCAGCCCCAGCATTTT. Amino acids: CASSSDRTHSNQPQHF.

This clonotype was observed many times. The chain employs TRBV7-9 and TRBJ2-7, with 8 bases lining up with TRBD1. The germline CDR1 and CDR2 sequences are SEHNR and FQNEAQ (reference sequence). J lost 5 bases, V lost 3 bases, and 3 bases had no gene match. The CDR3 loop spans 13 amino acids. This CDR3 is CASSFGTGNEQYF. The CDR3 region has the DNA TGTGCCAGCAGCTTCGGGACAGGCAACGAGCAGTACTTC.

The chain is built from TRBV20-1 and TRBJ2-2; no clear D. V lost 6 bases, J lost 6 bases, and 20 bases lay in between. Germline values: CDR1 DFQATT, CDR2 SNEGSKA (reference sequence). This CDR3 comprises 15 residues. The chain's CDR3 is CSATVPGSESGELFF. DNA of the CDR3: TGCAGTGCCACGGTTCCGGGTAGTGAATCCGGGGAGCTGTTTTTT.

This clonotype has a handful of counts. The gene calls are TRBV18 and TRBJ1-1; D remains ambiguous. The V gene's germline CDR1 is KGHSH and CDR2 LQKENI. CDR3 length: 14 amino acids. Trimming cost V 3 bases and J 6 bases, with 14 bases left between them. Written as DNA, the CDR3 is TGTGCCAGCTCACCTGGGCTTAGGCGGGCTGAAGCTTTCTTT. Translating gives CASSPGLRRAEAFF.